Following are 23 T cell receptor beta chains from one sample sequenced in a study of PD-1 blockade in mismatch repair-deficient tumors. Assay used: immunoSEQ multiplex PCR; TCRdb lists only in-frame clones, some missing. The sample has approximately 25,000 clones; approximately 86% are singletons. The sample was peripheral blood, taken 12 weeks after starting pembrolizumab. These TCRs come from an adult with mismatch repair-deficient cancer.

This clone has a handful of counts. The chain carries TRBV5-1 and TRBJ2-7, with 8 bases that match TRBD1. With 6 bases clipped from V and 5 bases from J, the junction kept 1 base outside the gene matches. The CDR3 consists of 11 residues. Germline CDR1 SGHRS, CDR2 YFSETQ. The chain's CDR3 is CASMTGDEQYF. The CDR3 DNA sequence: TGCGCCAGCATGACAGGGGACGAGCAGTACTTC.

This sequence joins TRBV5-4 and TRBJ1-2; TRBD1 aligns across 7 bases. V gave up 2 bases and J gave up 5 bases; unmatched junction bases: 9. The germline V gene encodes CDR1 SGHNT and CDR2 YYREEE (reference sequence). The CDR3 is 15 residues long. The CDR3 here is CASSFVPGGSYGYTF. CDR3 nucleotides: TGTGCCAGCAGCTTCGTTCCAGGGGGATCGTATGGCTACACCTTC.

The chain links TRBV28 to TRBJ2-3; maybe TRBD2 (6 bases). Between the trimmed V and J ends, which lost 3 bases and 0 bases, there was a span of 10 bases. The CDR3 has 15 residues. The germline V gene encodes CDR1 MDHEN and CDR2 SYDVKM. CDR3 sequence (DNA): TGTGCCAGCAGTTTCGGAGGGACTAGCACAGATACGCAGTATTTT. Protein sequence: CASSFGGTSTDTQYF. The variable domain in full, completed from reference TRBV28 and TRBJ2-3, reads DVKVTQSSRYLVKRTGEKVFLECVQDMDHENMFWYRQDPGLGLRLIYFSYDVKMKEKGDIPEGYSVSREKKERFSLILESASTNQTSMYLCASSFGGTSTDTQYFGPGTRLTVL.

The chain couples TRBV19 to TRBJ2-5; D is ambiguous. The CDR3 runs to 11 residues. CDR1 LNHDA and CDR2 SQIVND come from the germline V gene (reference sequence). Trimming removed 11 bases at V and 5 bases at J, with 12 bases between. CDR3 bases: TGTGCCTCGATGGACGGCGAGACCCAGTACTTC. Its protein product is CASMDGETQYF. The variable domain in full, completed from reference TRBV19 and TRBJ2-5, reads DGGITQSPKYLFRKEGQNVTLSCEQNLNHDAMYWYRQDPGQGLRLIYYSQIVNDFQKGDIAEGYSVSREKKESFPLTVTSAQKNPTAFYLCASMDGETQYFGPGTRLLVL.

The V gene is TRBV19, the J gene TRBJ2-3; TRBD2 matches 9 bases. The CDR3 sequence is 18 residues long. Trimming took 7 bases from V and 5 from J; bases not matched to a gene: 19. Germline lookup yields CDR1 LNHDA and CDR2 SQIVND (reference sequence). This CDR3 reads CASKSPLGGRAGKDTQYF. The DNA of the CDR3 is TGTGCCAGTAAAAGCCCCTTGGGCGGGAGGGCCGGTAAAGATACGCAGTATTTT.

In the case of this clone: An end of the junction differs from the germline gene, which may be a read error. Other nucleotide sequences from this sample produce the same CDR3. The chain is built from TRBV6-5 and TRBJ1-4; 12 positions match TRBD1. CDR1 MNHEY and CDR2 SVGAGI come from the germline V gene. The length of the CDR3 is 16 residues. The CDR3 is CASSYRRDRGPEKLFF. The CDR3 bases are TGCGCCAGCAGTTACCGACGGGACAGGGGGCCGGAAAAACTGTTTTTT.

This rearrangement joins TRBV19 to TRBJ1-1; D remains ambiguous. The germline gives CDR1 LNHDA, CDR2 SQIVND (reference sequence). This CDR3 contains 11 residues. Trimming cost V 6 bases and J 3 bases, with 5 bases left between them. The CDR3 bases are TGTGCCAGTAGAGAGGACACTGAAGCTTTCTTT. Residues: CASREDTEAFF.

CDR3 nucleotide sequence: TGTGCCAGCAGTTTCCAGGGGGACGGAGGCTATGGCTACACCTTC. Its protein is CASSFQGDGGYGYTF. The V gene is TRBV28, the J gene TRBJ1-2, with 7 positions matching TRBD1. Trimming took 3 bases from V and 4 from J; bases not matched to a gene: 8. The germline CDR1 and CDR2 sequences are MDHEN and SYDVKM. The CDR3 is 15 amino acids.

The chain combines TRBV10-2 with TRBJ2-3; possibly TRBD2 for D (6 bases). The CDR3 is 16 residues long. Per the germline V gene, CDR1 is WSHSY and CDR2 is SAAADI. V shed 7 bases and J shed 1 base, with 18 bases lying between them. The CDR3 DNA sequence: TGCGCCAGCACCTACCTGAAAAGACTAGGCACAGATACGCAGTATTTT. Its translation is CASTYLKRLGTDTQYF.

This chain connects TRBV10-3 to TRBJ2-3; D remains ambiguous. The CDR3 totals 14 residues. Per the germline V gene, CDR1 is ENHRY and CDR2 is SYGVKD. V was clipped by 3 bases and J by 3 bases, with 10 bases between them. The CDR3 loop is CAISDDGSTDTQYF. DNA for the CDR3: TGTGCCATCAGTGATGACGGTAGTACAGATACGCAGTATTTT.

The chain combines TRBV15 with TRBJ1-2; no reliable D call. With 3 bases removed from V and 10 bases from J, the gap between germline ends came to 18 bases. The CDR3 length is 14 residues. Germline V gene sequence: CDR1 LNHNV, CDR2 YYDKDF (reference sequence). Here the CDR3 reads CATSRGGGKMIYTF. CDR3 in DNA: TGTGCCACCAGCAGGGGTGGAGGTAAAATGATCTACACCTTC.

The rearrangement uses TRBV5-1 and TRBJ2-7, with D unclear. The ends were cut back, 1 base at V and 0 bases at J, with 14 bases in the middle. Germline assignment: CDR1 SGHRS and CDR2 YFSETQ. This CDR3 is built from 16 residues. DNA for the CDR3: TGCGCCAGCAGCTTGTCGGTGGATTCCGGCTCCTACGAGCAGTACTTC. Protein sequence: CASSLSVDSGSYEQYF. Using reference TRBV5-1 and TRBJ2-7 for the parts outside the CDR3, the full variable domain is KAGVTQTPRYLIKTRGQQVTLSCSPISGHRSVSWYQQTPGQGLQFLFEYFSETQRNKGNFPGRFSGRQFSNSRSEMNVSTLELGDSALYLCASSLSVDSGSYEQYFGPGTRLTVT.

CDR3 sequence reads: CSVGGLAGETSTDTQYF. Here the CDR3 DNA reads TGCAGCGTTGGGGGACTAGCGGGAGAAACTAGCACAGATACGCAGTATTTT. V usage is TRBV29-1 and J usage is TRBJ2-3; 14 bases are shared with TRBD2. There are 17 residues in the CDR3. CDR1 is SQVTM and CDR2 is ANQGSEA in the germline V gene. Unmatched junction bases numbered 6, after V lost 4 bases and J lost 0 bases.

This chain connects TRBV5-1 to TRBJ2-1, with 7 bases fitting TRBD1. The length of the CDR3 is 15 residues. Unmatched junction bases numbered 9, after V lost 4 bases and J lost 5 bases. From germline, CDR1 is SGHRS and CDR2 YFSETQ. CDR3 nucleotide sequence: TGCGCCAGCAGCATAATGACAGGGCCCCACAATGAGCAGTTCTTC. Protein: CASSIMTGPHNEQFF.

The CDR3 region has the DNA TGTGCCAGCAGTTTATGGGCCAGCGGGAGCTACGAGCAGTACTTC. Protein: CASSLWASGSYEQYF. V is TRBV28 and J is TRBJ2-7; 8 nucleotides match TRBD2. The ends lost 0 bases at V and 3 bases at J; junction bases unmatched: 4. The germline gives CDR1 MDHEN, CDR2 SYDVKM. This CDR3 has 15 amino acids. The complete variable domain, with remaining parts taken from reference TRBV28 and TRBJ2-7, reads DVKVTQSSRYLVKRTGEKVFLECVQDMDHENMFWYRQDPGLGLRLIYFSYDVKMKEKGDIPEGYSVSREKKERFSLILESASTNQTSMYLCASSLWASGSYEQYFGPGTRLTVT.

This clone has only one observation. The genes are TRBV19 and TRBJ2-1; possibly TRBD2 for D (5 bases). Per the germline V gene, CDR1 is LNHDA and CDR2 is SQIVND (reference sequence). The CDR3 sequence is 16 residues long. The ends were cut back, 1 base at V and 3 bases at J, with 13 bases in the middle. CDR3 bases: TGTGCCAGTAGTATAGCAGCAGGAGGTAACTACAATGAGCAGTTCTTC. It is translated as CASSIAAGGNYNEQFF. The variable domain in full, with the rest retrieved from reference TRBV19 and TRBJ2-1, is DGGITQSPKYLFRKEGQNVTLSCEQNLNHDAMYWYRQDPGQGLRLIYYSQIVNDFQKGDIAEGYSVSREKKESFPLTVTSAQKNPTAFYLCASSIAAGGNYNEQFFGPGTRLTVL.

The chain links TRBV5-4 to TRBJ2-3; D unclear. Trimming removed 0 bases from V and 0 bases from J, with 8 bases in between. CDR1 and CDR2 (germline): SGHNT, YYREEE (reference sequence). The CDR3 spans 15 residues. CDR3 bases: TGTGCCAGCAGCTTGGCCCTAGGAAGCACAGATACGCAGTATTTT. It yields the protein CASSLALGSTDTQYF.

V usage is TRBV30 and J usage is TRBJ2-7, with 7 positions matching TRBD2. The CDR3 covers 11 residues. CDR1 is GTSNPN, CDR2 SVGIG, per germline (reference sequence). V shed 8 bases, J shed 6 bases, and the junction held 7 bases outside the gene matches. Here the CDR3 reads CAGMTSREQYF. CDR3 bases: TGTGCCGGTATGACTAGCCGCGAGCAGTACTTC.

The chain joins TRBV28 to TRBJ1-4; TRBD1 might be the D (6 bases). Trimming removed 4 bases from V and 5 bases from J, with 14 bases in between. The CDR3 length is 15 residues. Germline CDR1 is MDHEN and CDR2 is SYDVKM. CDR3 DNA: TGTGCCAGCAGTTCCGGGACAACCCCCAATGAAAAACTGTTTTTT. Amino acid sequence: CASSSGTTPNEKLFF.

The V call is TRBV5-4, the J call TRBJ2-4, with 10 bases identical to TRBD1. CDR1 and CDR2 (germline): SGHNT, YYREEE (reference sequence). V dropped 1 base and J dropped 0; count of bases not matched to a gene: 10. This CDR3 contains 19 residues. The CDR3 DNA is TGTGCCAGCAGCTTGTTGGGACAGGGGAACCCTCTAGCCAAAAACATTCAGTACTTC. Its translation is CASSLLGQGNPLAKNIQYF.

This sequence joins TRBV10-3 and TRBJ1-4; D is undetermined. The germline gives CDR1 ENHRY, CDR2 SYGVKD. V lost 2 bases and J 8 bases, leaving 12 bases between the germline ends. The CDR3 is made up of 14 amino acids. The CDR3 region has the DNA TGTGCCATCAGTGAGACCGGACTCAGGGAAAAACTGTTTTTT. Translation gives CAISETGLREKLFF.

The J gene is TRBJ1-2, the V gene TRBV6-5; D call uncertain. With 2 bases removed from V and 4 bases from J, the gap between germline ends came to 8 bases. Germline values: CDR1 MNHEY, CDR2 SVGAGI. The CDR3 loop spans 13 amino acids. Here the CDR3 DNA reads TGTGCCAGCAGTTACAACAGTGTCTATGGCTACACCTTC. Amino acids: CASSYNSVYGYTF.

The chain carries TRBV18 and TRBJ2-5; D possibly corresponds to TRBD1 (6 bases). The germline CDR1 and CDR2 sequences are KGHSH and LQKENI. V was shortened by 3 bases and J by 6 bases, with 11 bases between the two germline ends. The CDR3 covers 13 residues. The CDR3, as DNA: TGTGCCAGCTCACCTCGGGACACGAAGACCCAGTACTTC. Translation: CASSPRDTKTQYF.